This is a list of T cell receptor beta chains from one sample in a study of blood T cell repertoires in COVID-19. TCRdb's copy holds only in-frame clones and misses some; the assay was immunoSEQ multiplex PCR. The sample lists some 80,000 clones, roughly 86% occurring once. The sequenced sample was peripheral blood. These receptors came from a woman of 80 years or more in a cohort sampled during active or convalescent COVID-19. Both conserved end residues are part of each CDR3. A D gene is named only where the DNA matches it firmly. Rows give clone size only sometimes, using once, few, many, or a class for an expanded clone.

d_call j_call v_call clone_size cdr3_aa cdr3_nt
TRBD2 TRBJ2-1 TRBV9 . CASSVTVSGIYNEQFF TGTGCCAGCAGCGTAACCGTTAGCGGGATATACAATGAGCAGTTCTTC
. TRBJ2-5 TRBV7-7 . CASSLGNQETQYF TGTGCTAGCAGCTTGGGCAACCAAGAGACCCAGTACTTC
. TRBJ1-1 TRBV2 few CASRAYSGFGSDTEAFF TGTGCCAGCAGGGCTTACTCAGGGTTCGGGTCTGACACTGAAGCTTTCTTT
. TRBJ1-1 TRBV6-5 . CASTSHLTGLEAFF TGTGCCAGCACCTCGCATCTGACAGGACTTGAAGCTTTCTTT
. TRBJ2-1 TRBV5-6 . CASSWSPYNEQFF TGTGCCAGCAGCTGGAGTCCGTACAATGAGCAGTTCTTC
. TRBJ2-5 TRBV25-1 . CASSELRTEQETQYF TGTGCCAGCAGTGAATTGAGGACAGAGCAAGAGACCCAGTACTTC
TRBD2 TRBJ2-1 TRBV11-3 few CASSSPIWQRDAPYNEQFF TGTGCCAGCAGCTCTCCCATTTGGCAGCGGGACGCCCCCTACAATGAGCAGTTCTTC
TRBD1 TRBJ1-4 TRBV5-1 . CASSSGQTSTNEKLFF TGCGCCAGCAGCTCGGGACAGACCTCAACTAATGAAAAACTGTTTTTT
. TRBJ1-1 TRBV30 . CAWMGGLSNTEAFF TGTGCCTGGATGGGGGGGCTCTCGAACACTGAAGCTTTCTTT
TRBD2 TRBJ2-1 TRBV7-2 . CASSKRGGLGNNEQFF TGTGCCAGCAGCAAACGTGGGGGACTAGGAAACAATGAGCAGTTCTTC
. TRBJ2-3 TRBV3-1/TRBV3-2 . CASSYHSRLDTDTQYF TGTGCCAGCAGCTACCACTCTAGGCTGGACACAGATACGCAGTATTTT
TRBD2 TRBJ2-3 TRBV10-1 . CASSETSGSRDTQYF TGCGCCAGCAGTGAAACTAGCGGGAGTCGAGATACGCAGTATTTT
. TRBJ1-2 TRBV6-6 . CAGTSPDTNYGYTF TGTGCCGGCACGTCCCCTGACACCAACTATGGCTACACCTTC
. TRBJ2-3 TRBV28 . CASSYRGHALDTQYF TGTGCCAGCAGTTACCGCGGGCACGCCTTAGATACGCAGTATTTT
TRBD1 TRBJ2-7 TRBV9 . CASSVGDRTYEQYF TGTGCCAGCAGCGTAGGGGACAGAACTTACGAGCAGTACTTC
. TRBJ1-5 TRBV2 . CASSVDTGNQPQHF TGTGCCAGCAGTGTAGACACGGGGAATCAGCCCCAGCATTTT
. TRBJ1-1 TRBV5-5 . CASSLAQDSEAFF TGTGCCAGCAGCTTGGCTCAGGACTCGGAAGCTTTCTTT
. TRBJ2-3 TRBV24-1 . CATSEASPTDTQYF TGTGCCACCAGTGAGGCATCACCCACAGATACGCAGTATTTT
TRBD2 TRBJ2-1 TRBV29-1 . CSTSLLAGGPSYNEQFF TGCAGCACCAGCCTTCTAGCGGGAGGGCCGTCCTACAATGAGCAGTTCTTC
TRBD1 TRBJ1-3 TRBV5-8 . CASTPAPGQGAKNTIYF TGTGCCAGCACCCCGGCCCCAGGACAGGGGGCGAAAAACACCATATATTTT
. TRBJ2-6 TRBV6-5 . CASLSSGANVLTF TGTGCCAGTCTGAGCTCTGGGGCCAACGTCCTGACTTTC
. TRBJ1-1 TRBV19 . CASDRGGRGEAFF TGTGCCTCTGATCGGGGGGGCAGGGGTGAAGCTTTCTTT
TRBD1 TRBJ2-1 TRBV10-3 . CANRQGASNEQFF TGTGCCAATCGACAGGGAGCGAGCAATGAGCAGTTCTTC
TRBD1 TRBJ1-2 TRBV29-1 . CSGRTGNYGYTF TGCAGCGGCCGGACAGGGAACTATGGCTACACCTTC
. TRBJ2-5 TRBV27 . CASSLSGTPQETQYF TGTGCCAGCAGTTTATCCGGGACACCCCAAGAGACCCAGTACTTC
. TRBJ1-2 TRBV5-1 . CASSSQDNYGYTF TGCGCCAGCAGCTCGCAGGATAACTATGGCTACACCTTC
TRBD1 TRBJ1-1 TRBV9 . CASSTRDRGYTEAFF TGTGCCAGCAGCACCCGGGACAGGGGTTACACTGAAGCTTTCTTT
. TRBJ1-2 TRBV30 . CAWSVQQAYGYTF TGTGCCTGGAGTGTACAACAGGCCTATGGCTACACCTTC
. TRBJ2-3 TRBV5-1 . CASSFSGTTTDTQYF TGCGCCAGCAGCTTTTCAGGTACCACGACAGATACGCAGTATTTT
TRBD1 TRBJ2-1 TRBV28 . CASSPGGRSYNEQFF TGTGCCAGCAGTCCAGGGGGCAGGTCCTACAATGAGCAGTTCTTC
. TRBJ2-5 TRBV9 . CASSVGVGGQETQYF TGTGCCAGCAGCGTAGGGGTGGGGGGCCAAGAGACCCAGTACTTC
. TRBJ1-5 TRBV11-3 . CASSLDWGEGDSNQPQHF TGTGCCAGCAGCTTAGACTGGGGGGAGGGTGATAGCAATCAGCCCCAGCATTTT
. TRBJ2-1 TRBV11-1 . CASSGPGSSYNEQFF TGTGCCAGCAGCGGACCCGGGAGCTCCTACAATGAGCAGTTCTTC
. TRBJ2-1 TRBV10-3 . CAISDPPRVDEQFF TGTGCCATCAGTGACCCCCCTAGAGTCGATGAGCAGTTCTTC
TRBD2 TRBJ2-3 TRBV5-1 . CASSLNSGRIDTQYF TGCGCCAGCAGCTTAAATAGCGGGAGAATAGATACGCAGTATTTT
TRBD1 TRBJ1-3 TRBV5-6 . CASSPRQGSTGNTIYF TGTGCCAGCAGCCCCCGACAGGGTAGTACTGGAAACACCATATATTTT
. TRBJ2-5 TRBV3-1/TRBV3-2 . CASSRGVLETQYF TGTGCCAGCAGCCGGGGGGTCTTAGAGACCCAGTACTTC
TRBD1 TRBJ2-5 TRBV7-3 . CASSFVQGQTQYF TGTGCCAGCAGCTTTGTACAGGGGCAGACCCAGTACTTC
. TRBJ1-1 TRBV27 . CASSGTRLITEAFF TGTGCCAGCAGTGGTACACGACTGATCACTGAAGCTTTCTTT
TRBD1 TRBJ1-2 TRBV6-5 once CASSKTGGRSYGYTF TGTGCCAGCAGTAAGACAGGGGGCCGGAGCTATGGCTACACCTTC
. TRBJ2-3 TRBV10-1 . CASSDSGTPTDTQYF TGCGCCAGCAGTGACTCCGGGACACCCACAGATACGCAGTATTTT
TRBD1 TRBJ2-1 TRBV10-3 . CAISESRQGAGEQFF TGTGCCATCAGTGAGTCGAGACAGGGGGCAGGGGAGCAGTTCTTC